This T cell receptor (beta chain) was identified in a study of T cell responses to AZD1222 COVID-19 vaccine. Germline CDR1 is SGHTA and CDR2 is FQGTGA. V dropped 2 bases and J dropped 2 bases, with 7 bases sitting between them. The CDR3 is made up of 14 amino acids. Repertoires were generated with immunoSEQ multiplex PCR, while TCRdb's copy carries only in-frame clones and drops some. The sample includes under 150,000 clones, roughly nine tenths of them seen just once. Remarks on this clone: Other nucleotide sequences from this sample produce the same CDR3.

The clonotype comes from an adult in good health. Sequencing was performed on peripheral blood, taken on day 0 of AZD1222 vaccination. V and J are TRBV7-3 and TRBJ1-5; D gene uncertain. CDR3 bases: TGTGCCAGCAGCTTAGAGGGTGGCAATCAGCCCCAGCATTTT. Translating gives CASSLEGGNQPQHF.